This T cell receptor beta chain is drawn from a study of shared clonotypes between healthy human individuals. A CD45RA-negative memory subset and a CD45RA+ naive subset were separated from the CD4+ cells. Findings of the study overall: When compared with the clonotypes that were shared by all four sorted-subset donors, the non-shared clonotypes turned out to have lower generation probabilities. Naive subsets generally had larger estimated richness than memory subsets.

About this clone: The target antigen is unknown.

TCRdb keeps only in-frame clones here, not all; method: immunoSEQ multiplex PCR. The sample gives roughly 2.5 million clones, around nine tenths of which show up once; around 0.15% is in the top ten. Sequenced input: naive CD4+ T cells sorted from blood. Specified subset: CD45RA+ positively selected. This clonotype originated in a man younger than 30 in good health.

CDR3 sequence (DNA): TGTGCCAGCCGGGCAGGGGGCTACAATGAGCAGTTCTTC. It specifies CASRAGGYNEQFF. The chain is built from TRBV6-5 and TRBJ2-1, with TRBD1 matching 7 bases. V was clipped by 8 bases and J by 3 bases; unmatched bases: 4. CDR1 is MNHEY and CDR2 is SVGAGI in the germline V gene. The CDR3 extends over 13 amino acids.